These 2 T cell receptor beta chains were sequenced from one sample in a study of cytomegalovirus exposure and HLA in healthy donors listed by TCRdb under 2017. Library preparation was by the immunoSEQ multiplex PCR assay. For the multiplex PCR, a mixture combining 60 forward primers for TCR Vbeta segments and 13 reverse primers for TCR Jbeta segments was used. The table comes from immuneACCESS by way of TCRdb, which keeps in-frame sequences with V and J called. Part of the clones is missing from these tables; in studies checked, under half for an unresolved V gene and the rest for unknown reasons. The table for this sample lists over 15,000 clones; about 80% of them were counted only once. 20% to 25% of the sample is taken by the ten largest. Sequences were obtained from PBMCs. Source of these receptors: a human donor in good health.

The chain links TRBV6-5 to TRBJ1-1, with TRBD1 matching over 7 bases. Germline V gives CDR1 MNHEY, CDR2 SVGAGI. V was clipped by 2 bases and J by 2 bases; unmatched bases: 5. CDR3 length: 15 amino acids. The CDR3 nucleotides read TGTGCCAGCAGTTACATGACAGGGACTAACACTGAAGCTTTCTTT. Amino acid sequence: CASSYMTGTNTEAFF.

The chain recombines TRBV19 with TRBJ1-1, with D possibly TRBD1 on 5 matching bases. This CDR3 is 13 amino acids long. V gave up 3 bases and J gave up 2 bases, with 7 bases separating them. Germline V gives CDR1 LNHDA, CDR2 SQIVND (reference sequence). The CDR3 sequence: CASSMGPNTEAFF. As DNA, the CDR3 is TGTGCCAGTAGTATGGGGCCTAACACTGAAGCTTTCTTT. The full variable domain, with the rest looked up from reference TRBV19 and TRBJ1-1, is DGGITQSPKYLFRKEGQNVTLSCEQNLNHDAMYWYRQDPGQGLRLIYYSQIVNDFQKGDIAEGYSVSREKKESFPLTVTSAQKNPTAFYLCASSMGPNTEAFFGQGTRLTVV.